Sequencing of this TCR beta chain was carried out in a study of T cell changes during pregnancy in multiple sclerosis. In germline, CDR1 is SNHLY, CDR2 FYNNEI. The length of the CDR3 is 13 residues. V was trimmed by 3 bases and J by 1 base, leaving 6 bases between them. The repertoire was sequenced with immunoSEQ multiplex PCR; TCRdb's copy has only in-frame clones and lacks some. The sample lists around 86,000 clones, approximately 95% occurring once. The chain is built from TRBV2 and TRBJ2-5; the D is unclear. The clonotype originates from a female donor with multiple sclerosis, enrolled in a pregnancy study. The sequencing used peripheral blood, collected in the first trimester of pregnancy. The CDR3 loop reads CASSERLQETQYF. The CDR3 coding sequence is TGTGCCAGCAGTGAGCGACTCCAAGAGACCCAGTACTTC.